These T cell receptor beta chains were read from a single sample in a study of blood T cells in healthy people across ages. Each CDR3 protein is one row after TCRdb ran MiXCR on the 5' RACE reads. The sample lists about 1.5 million distinct CDR3 sequences, around 40% occurring once. The material sequenced was blood. Receptors originate from a woman under 30 in good health. Both conserved end residues are part of each CDR3. Fields, in order: D gene, J gene, clone size, V gene, CDR3 DNA, CDR3 protein. A D gene is named only where the DNA matches it firmly. Size is omitted from some rows. Given values are once, few, many or a class for expanded clones.

d_call: NA
j_call: TRBJ2-3
clone_size: NA
v_call: TRBV20-1
cdr3_nt: TGCAGTGCTAGAGTTCGCAGGGGAGGAGCAGATACGCAGTATTTT
cdr3_aa: CSARVRRGGADTQYF

d_call: NA
j_call: TRBJ1-1
clone_size: NA
v_call: TRBV12-3/TRBV12-4
cdr3_nt: TGTGCCAGCAGTTGCCGGGGTATCACTGAAGCTTTCTTT
cdr3_aa: CASSCRGITEAFF

d_call: TRBD2
j_call: TRBJ2-1
clone_size: NA
v_call: TRBV11-2
cdr3_nt: TGTGCCAGCATCTTAGAGATGGCGGGGGGGTACAATGAGCAGTTCTTC
cdr3_aa: CASILEMAGGYNEQFF

d_call: TRBD2
j_call: TRBJ2-1
clone_size: NA
v_call: TRBV12-3/TRBV12-4
cdr3_nt: TGTGCCAGCAGCCTTCGGACTAGCGGGGGTGAGCAGTTCTTC
cdr3_aa: CASSLRTSGGEQFF

d_call: NA
j_call: TRBJ2-1
clone_size: NA
v_call: TRBV5-6
cdr3_nt: TGTGCCAGCAGCCGAACAGCTAGTAGCTCCTACAATGAGCAGTTCTTC
cdr3_aa: CASSRTASSSYNEQFF

d_call: NA
j_call: TRBJ2-3
clone_size: NA
v_call: TRBV11-1
cdr3_nt: TGTGCCAGCAGCTCCGACTGGGATACGCAGTATTTT
cdr3_aa: CASSSDWDTQYF

d_call: NA
j_call: TRBJ2-2
clone_size: NA
v_call: TRBV18
cdr3_nt: TGTGCCAGCTCACCACCGAGGTCCGGGGAGCTGTTTTTT
cdr3_aa: CASSPPRSGELFF

d_call: NA
j_call: TRBJ2-1
clone_size: few
v_call: TRBV4-3
cdr3_nt: TGCGCCAGCAGCCAAGATCCAGGCGCGCCTGAGCAGTTCTTC
cdr3_aa: CASSQDPGAPEQFF

d_call: TRBD2
j_call: TRBJ2-3
clone_size: once
v_call: TRBV20-1
cdr3_nt: TGCAGTGTTGGACTAGCACAACGCACAGATACGCAGTATTTT
cdr3_aa: CSVGLAQRTDTQYF

d_call: NA
j_call: TRBJ2-1
clone_size: NA
v_call: TRBV12-5
cdr3_nt: TGTGCTAGTGGCCAGACTAGCTACAATGAGCAGTTCTTC
cdr3_aa: CASGQTSYNEQFF

d_call: TRBD1
j_call: TRBJ1-2
clone_size: NA
v_call: TRBV4-3
cdr3_nt: TGCGCCAGCAGCCAAGGGGCAGGGGGCTACTATAGCTACACCTTC
cdr3_aa: CASSQGAGGYYSYTF

d_call: NA
j_call: TRBJ2-1
clone_size: NA
v_call: TRBV6-2/TRBV6-3
cdr3_nt: TGTGCCAGCAGTTATCGAGGCAAGCTCTCCTACAATGAGCAGTTCTTC
cdr3_aa: CASSYRGKLSYNEQFF

d_call: NA
j_call: TRBJ1-1
clone_size: NA
v_call: TRBV10-3
cdr3_nt: TGTGCCATCAGGACAAATGGGAACACTGAAGCTTTCTTT
cdr3_aa: CAIRTNGNTEAFF

d_call: NA
j_call: TRBJ2-2
clone_size: NA
v_call: TRBV5-1
cdr3_nt: TGCGCCAGCAGCTTGCATCGGGAAAAGGCCGGGGAGCTGTTTTTT
cdr3_aa: CASSLHREKAGELFF

d_call: NA
j_call: TRBJ2-5
clone_size: NA
v_call: TRBV10-3
cdr3_nt: TGTGCCATCAGGGGGGACCCGTCGGGAGAGACCCAGTACTTC
cdr3_aa: CAIRGDPSGETQYF

d_call: TRBD1
j_call: TRBJ1-6
clone_size: NA
v_call: TRBV29-1
cdr3_nt: TGCAGCGTGAGGATTACGGGACAGGCGGGATCACCCCTCCACTTT
cdr3_aa: CSVRITGQAGSPLHF

d_call: NA
j_call: TRBJ1-3
clone_size: once
v_call: TRBV6-5
cdr3_nt: TGTGCCAGCAGCTATGACTGGAGCTCTGGAAACACCATATATTTT
cdr3_aa: CASSYDWSSGNTIYF

d_call: NA
j_call: TRBJ1-2
clone_size: NA
v_call: TRBV12-3/TRBV12-4
cdr3_nt: TGTGCCAGCAGTTGGGGGGGGGCCGTCTATGGCTACACCTTC
cdr3_aa: CASSWGGAVYGYTF

d_call: TRBD2
j_call: TRBJ2-5
clone_size: NA
v_call: TRBV20-1
cdr3_nt: TGCAGTGCCCCACGACTAGCGGGGCTTTGGGTAGAGACCCAGTACTTC
cdr3_aa: CSAPRLAGLWVETQYF

d_call: TRBD1
j_call: TRBJ2-1
clone_size: few
v_call: TRBV5-1
cdr3_nt: TGCGCCAGCAGCGACCGGGACAGCCACAATGAGCAGTTCTTC
cdr3_aa: CASSDRDSHNEQFF

d_call: NA
j_call: TRBJ2-7
clone_size: many
v_call: TRBV29-1
cdr3_nt: TGCAGCGTTGAAGACGTAGGCGAGCAGTACTTC
cdr3_aa: CSVEDVGEQYF

d_call: NA
j_call: TRBJ1-5
clone_size: NA
v_call: TRBV6-5
cdr3_nt: TGTGCCAGCAGTTCCTCCGGGCCAGAAAGCAATCAGCCCCAGCATTTT
cdr3_aa: CASSSSGPESNQPQHF

d_call: NA
j_call: TRBJ2-1
clone_size: NA
v_call: TRBV30
cdr3_nt: TGTGCCTGGGATCCAGGGACCGGACTCAATGAGCAGTTCTTC
cdr3_aa: CAWDPGTGLNEQFF

d_call: TRBD2
j_call: TRBJ2-7
clone_size: NA
v_call: TRBV11-1
cdr3_nt: TGTGCCAGCACCTCTAGCGGGGGGCGATACAATGAGCAGTACTTC
cdr3_aa: CASTSSGGRYNEQYF

d_call: TRBD2
j_call: TRBJ2-1
clone_size: NA
v_call: TRBV4-3
cdr3_nt: TGCGCCAGCAGCCCCACGGGCAGGACTAGAGCCTACAGTGAGCAGTTCTTC
cdr3_aa: CASSPTGRTRAYSEQFF

d_call: NA
j_call: TRBJ1-2
clone_size: many
v_call: TRBV7-2
cdr3_nt: TGTGCCAGCAGCTTAGCTCAAGCCCCCTATGGCTACACCTTC
cdr3_aa: CASSLAQAPYGYTF

d_call: TRBD1
j_call: TRBJ1-2
clone_size: NA
v_call: TRBV6-5
cdr3_nt: TGTGCCAGCAGTAAGGGACAGGGAAACGCTAACTATGGCTACACCTTC
cdr3_aa: CASSKGQGNANYGYTF

d_call: NA
j_call: TRBJ2-3
clone_size: NA
v_call: TRBV2
cdr3_nt: TGTGCCGGCATACCCTCTTTGATCCCCTCTAGCACAGATACGCAGTATTTT
cdr3_aa: CAGIPSLIPSSTDTQYF

d_call: NA
j_call: TRBJ2-3
clone_size: NA
v_call: TRBV9
cdr3_nt: TGTGCCAGCAGCGTCAGTTTCTCCCAGGTAACAGATACGCAGTATTTT
cdr3_aa: CASSVSFSQVTDTQYF

d_call: NA
j_call: TRBJ2-7
clone_size: NA
v_call: TRBV29-1
cdr3_nt: TGCAGCGTCAACCGCGGGGCAGCCTACGAGCAGTACTTC
cdr3_aa: CSVNRGAAYEQYF

d_call: NA
j_call: TRBJ2-4
clone_size: NA
v_call: TRBV7-9
cdr3_nt: TGTGCCAGCAGCGTAAACGCGCAGGGAAACATTCAGTACTTC
cdr3_aa: CASSVNAQGNIQYF

d_call: TRBD2
j_call: TRBJ2-1
clone_size: NA
v_call: TRBV13
cdr3_nt: TGTGCCAGCAGCAGACGGACTAGCGGGGGGCCTTACAATGAGCAGTTCTTC
cdr3_aa: CASSRRTSGGPYNEQFF

d_call: TRBD2
j_call: TRBJ2-3
clone_size: few
v_call: TRBV6-5
cdr3_nt: TGTGCCAGCAGCTCCTCGAGCGGGGGAGGAGATACGCAGTATTTT
cdr3_aa: CASSSSSGGGDTQYF